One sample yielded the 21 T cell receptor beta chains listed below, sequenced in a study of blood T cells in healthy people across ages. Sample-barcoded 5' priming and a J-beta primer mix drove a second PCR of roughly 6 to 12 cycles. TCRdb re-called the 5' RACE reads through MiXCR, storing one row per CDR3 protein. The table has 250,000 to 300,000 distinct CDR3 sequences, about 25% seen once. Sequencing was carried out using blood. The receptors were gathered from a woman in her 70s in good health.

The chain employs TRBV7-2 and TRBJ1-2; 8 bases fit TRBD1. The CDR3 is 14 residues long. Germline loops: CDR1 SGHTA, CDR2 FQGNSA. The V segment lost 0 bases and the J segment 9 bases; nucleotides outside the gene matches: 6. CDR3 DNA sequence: TGTGCCAGCAGCTTAGCGGGGCAGGGGGCAAGCTACACCTTC. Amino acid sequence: CASSLAGQGASYTF.

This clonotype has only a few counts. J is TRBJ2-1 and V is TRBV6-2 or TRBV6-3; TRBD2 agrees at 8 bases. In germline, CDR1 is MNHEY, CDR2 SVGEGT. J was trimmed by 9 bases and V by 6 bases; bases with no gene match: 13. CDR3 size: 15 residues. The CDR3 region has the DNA TGTGCCAGCAGCCGACTAGCGACAGGCCCCGGTGAGCAGTTCTTC. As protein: CASSRLATGPGEQFF.

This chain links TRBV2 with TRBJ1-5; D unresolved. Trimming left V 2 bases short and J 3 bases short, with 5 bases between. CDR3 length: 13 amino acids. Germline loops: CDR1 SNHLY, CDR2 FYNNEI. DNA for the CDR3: TGTGCCAGCAGTGAAACAATCAATCAGCCCCAGCATTTT. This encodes CASSETINQPQHF. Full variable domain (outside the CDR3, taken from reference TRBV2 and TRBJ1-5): EPEVTQTPSHQVTQMGQEVILRCVPISNHLYFYWYRQILGQKVEFLVSFYNNEISEKSEIFDDQFSVERPDGSNFTLKIRSTKLEDSAMYFCASSETINQPQHFGDGTRLSIL.

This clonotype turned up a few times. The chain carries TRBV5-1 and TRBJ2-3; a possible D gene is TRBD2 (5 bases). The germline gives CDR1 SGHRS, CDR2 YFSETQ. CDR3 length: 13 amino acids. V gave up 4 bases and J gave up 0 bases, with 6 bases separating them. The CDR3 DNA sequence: TGCGCCAGCAGCCGGAGGAGCACAGATACGCAGTATTTT. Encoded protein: CASSRRSTDTQYF.

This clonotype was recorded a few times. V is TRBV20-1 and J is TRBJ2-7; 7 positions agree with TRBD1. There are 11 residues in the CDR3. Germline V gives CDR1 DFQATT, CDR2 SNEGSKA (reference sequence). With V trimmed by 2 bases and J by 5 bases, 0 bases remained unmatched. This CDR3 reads CSARQGDEQYF. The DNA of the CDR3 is TGCAGTGCTAGACAGGGGGACGAGCAGTACTTC.

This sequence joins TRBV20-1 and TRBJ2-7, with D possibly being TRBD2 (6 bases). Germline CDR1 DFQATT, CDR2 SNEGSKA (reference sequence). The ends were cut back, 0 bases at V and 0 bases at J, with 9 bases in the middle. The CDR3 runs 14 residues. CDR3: CSARDLSGSYEQYF. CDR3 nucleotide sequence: TGCAGTGCTAGAGATCTTAGCGGCTCCTACGAGCAGTACTTC.

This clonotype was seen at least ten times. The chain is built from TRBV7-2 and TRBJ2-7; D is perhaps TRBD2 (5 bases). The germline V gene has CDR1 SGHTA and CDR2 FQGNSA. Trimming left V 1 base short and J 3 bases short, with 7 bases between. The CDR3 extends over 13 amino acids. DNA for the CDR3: TGTGCCAGCAGCTTAGGGACTGGCTACGAGCAGTACTTC. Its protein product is CASSLGTGYEQYF.

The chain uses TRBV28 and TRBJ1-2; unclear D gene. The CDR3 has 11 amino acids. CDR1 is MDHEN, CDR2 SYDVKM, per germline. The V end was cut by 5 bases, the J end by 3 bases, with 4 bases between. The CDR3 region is CASSGHYGYTF. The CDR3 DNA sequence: TGTGCCAGCAGTGGACACTATGGCTACACCTTC.

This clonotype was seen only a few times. This CDR3 reads CASRSDGETTEAFF. For the CDR3, the DNA is TGTGCCAGCAGGTCAGACGGCGAGACGACTGAAGCTTTCTTT. V gene TRBV2 combines with J gene TRBJ1-1; D remains unclear. Deletions cut 6 bases from V and 5 bases from J, with 16 bases between. The CDR3 has 14 amino acids. The germline V gene has CDR1 SNHLY and CDR2 FYNNEI.

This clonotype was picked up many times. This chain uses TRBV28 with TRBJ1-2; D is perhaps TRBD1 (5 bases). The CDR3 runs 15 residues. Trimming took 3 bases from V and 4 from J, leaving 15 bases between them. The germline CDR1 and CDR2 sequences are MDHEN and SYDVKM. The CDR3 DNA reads TGTGCCAGCAGTTTTGGAGCAGGGCCGGTCTATGGCTACACCTTC. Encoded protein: CASSFGAGPVYGYTF.

The CDR3 bases are TGCAGTGCTAGACCCCTGACAGGGGGGAGCAATCAGCCCCAGCATTTT. This codes for CSARPLTGGSNQPQHF. V is TRBV20-1 and J is TRBJ1-5, with 9 bases aligning to TRBD1. Germline CDR1 reads DFQATT; CDR2 reads SNEGSKA (reference sequence). V gave up 2 bases and J gave up 1 base; unmatched junction bases: 6. The length of the CDR3 is 16 residues.

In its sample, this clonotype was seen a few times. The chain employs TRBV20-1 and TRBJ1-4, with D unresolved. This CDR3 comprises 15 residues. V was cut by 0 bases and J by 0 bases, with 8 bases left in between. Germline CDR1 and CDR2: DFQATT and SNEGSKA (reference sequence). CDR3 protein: CSARDWGPTNEKLFF. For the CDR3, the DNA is TGCAGTGCTAGAGATTGGGGTCCAACTAATGAAAAACTGTTTTTT.

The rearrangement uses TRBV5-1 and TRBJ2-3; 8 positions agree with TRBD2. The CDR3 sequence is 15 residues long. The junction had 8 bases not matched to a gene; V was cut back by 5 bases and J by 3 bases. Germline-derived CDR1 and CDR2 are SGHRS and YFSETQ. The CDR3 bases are TGCGCCAGCAGGGAAGCGGGAGTTGGGACAGATACGCAGTATTTT. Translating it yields CASREAGVGTDTQYF.

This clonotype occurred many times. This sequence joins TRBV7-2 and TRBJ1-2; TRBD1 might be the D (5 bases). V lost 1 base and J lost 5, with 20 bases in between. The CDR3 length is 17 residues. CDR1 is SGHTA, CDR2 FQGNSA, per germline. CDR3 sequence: CASSLGQGEGRGYGYTF. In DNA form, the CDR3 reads TGTGCCAGCAGCTTAGGCCAGGGAGAGGGCCGGGGTTATGGCTACACCTTC.

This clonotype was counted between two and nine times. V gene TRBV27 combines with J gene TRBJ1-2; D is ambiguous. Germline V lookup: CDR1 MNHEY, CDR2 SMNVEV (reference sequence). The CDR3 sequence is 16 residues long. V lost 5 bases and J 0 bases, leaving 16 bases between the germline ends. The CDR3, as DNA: TGTGCCAGCAGTCCCTCCCACGGGGAAGCTAACTATGGCTACACCTTC. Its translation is CASSPSHGEANYGYTF.

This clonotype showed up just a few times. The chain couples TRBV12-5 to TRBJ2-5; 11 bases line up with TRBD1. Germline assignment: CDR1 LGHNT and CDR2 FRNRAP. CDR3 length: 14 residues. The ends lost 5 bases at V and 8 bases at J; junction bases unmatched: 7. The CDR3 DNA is TGTGCTAGTGGTCCGCCGGGACAGGGGGACACCCAGTACTTC. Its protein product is CASGPPGQGDTQYF.

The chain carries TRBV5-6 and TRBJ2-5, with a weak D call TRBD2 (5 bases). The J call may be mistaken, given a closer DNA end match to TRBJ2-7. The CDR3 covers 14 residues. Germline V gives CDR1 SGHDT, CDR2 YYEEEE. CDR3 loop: CASSLLRGTNEQYF. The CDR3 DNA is TGTGCCAGCAGCCTTCTTCGGGGTACTAACGAGCAGTACTTC.

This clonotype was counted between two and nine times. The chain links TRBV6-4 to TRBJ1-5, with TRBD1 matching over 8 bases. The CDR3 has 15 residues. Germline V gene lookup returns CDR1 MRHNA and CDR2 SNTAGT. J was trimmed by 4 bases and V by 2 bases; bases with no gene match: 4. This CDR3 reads CASSDPDRENQPQHF. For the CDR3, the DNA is TGTGCCAGCAGTGACCCGGACAGGGAAAATCAGCCCCAGCATTTT.

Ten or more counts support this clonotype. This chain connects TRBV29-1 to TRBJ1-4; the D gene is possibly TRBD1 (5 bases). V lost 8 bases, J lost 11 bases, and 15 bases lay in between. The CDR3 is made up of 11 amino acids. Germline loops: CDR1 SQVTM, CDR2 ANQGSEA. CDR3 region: CSTFGGGKLFF. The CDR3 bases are TGCAGCACATTTGGGGGGGGGAAACTGTTTTTT.

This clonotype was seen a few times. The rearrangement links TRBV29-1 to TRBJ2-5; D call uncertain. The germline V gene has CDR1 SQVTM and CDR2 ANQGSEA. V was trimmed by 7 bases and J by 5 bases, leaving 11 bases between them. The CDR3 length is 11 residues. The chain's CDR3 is CSARPSETQYF. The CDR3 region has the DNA TGCAGCGCCCGGCCCTCGGAGACCCAGTACTTC. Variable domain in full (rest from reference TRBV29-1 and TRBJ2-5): SAVISQKPSRDICQRGTSLTIQCQVDSQVTMMFWYRQQPGQSLTLIATANQGSEATYESGFVIDKFPISRPNLTFSTLTVSNMSPEDSSIYLCSARPSETQYFGPGTRLLVL.

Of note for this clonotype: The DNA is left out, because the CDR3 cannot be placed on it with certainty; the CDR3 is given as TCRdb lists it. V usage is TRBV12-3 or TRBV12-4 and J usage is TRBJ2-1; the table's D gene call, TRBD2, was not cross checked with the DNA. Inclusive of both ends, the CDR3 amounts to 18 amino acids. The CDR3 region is CASSSSLLGLAGSDEQFF.